Detailed here is one TCR beta chain. This specimen belongs to a study of blood T cell repertoires in COVID-19. The CDR3 runs to 18 residues. Germline lookup yields CDR1 LNHDA and CDR2 SQIVND (reference sequence). V lost 1 base to trimming and J lost 3 bases; unmatched junction nucleotides: 8. Data came from immunoSEQ multiplex PCR; TCRdb stores just in-frame clones and leaves some out. This sample has a few hundred thousand clones, with around nine tenths found just once. The source is a man aged 25 to 40 with acute or convalescent COVID-19. The rearrangement links TRBV19 to TRBJ2-3; 12 bases match TRBD2. Sequenced material: peripheral blood. As DNA, the CDR3 is TGTGCCAGTAGTATAGGTCTAGCGGGAGGGCCTTGGACAGATACGCAGTATTTT. It specifies CASSIGLAGGPWTDTQYF.